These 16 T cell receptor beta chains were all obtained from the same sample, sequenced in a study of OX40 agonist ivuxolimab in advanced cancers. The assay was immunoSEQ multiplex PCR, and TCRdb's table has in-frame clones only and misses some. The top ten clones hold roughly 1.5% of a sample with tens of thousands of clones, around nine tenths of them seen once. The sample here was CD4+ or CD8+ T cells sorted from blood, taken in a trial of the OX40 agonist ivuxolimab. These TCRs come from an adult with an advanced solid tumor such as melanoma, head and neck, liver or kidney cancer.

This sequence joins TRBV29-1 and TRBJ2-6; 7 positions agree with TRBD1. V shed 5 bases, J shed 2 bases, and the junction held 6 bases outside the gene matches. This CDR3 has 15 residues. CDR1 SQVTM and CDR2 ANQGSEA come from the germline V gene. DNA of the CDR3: TGCAGCGTTCGCGACAGGGTCGCTGGGGCCAACGTCCTGACTTTC. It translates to CSVRDRVAGANVLTF. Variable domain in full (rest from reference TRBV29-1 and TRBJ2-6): SAVISQKPSRDICQRGTSLTIQCQVDSQVTMMFWYRQQPGQSLTLIATANQGSEATYESGFVIDKFPISRPNLTFSTLTVSNMSPEDSSIYLCSVRDRVAGANVLTFGAGSRLTVL.

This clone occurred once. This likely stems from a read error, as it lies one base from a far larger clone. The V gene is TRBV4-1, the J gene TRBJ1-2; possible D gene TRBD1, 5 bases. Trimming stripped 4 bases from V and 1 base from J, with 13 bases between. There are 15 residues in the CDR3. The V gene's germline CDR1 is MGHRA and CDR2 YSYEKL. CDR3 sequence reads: CASSRGLGGNYGYTF. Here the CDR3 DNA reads TGCGCCAGCAGCCGGGGCCTGGGCGGTAACTATGGCTACACCTTC.

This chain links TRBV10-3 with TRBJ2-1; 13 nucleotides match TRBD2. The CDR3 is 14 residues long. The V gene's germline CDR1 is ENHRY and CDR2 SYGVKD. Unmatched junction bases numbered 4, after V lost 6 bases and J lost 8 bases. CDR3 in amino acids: CAIRTSGGSDEQFF. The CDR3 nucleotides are TGTGCCATCAGGACTAGCGGGGGGTCGGATGAGCAGTTCTTC.

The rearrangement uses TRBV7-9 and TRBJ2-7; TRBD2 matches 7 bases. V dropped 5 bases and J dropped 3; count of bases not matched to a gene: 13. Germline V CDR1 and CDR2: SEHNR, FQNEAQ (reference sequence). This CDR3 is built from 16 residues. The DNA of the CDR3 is TGTGCCAGCAGCGCCGACTTGACTAGCAGCAACTACGAGCAGTACTTC. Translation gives CASSADLTSSNYEQYF.

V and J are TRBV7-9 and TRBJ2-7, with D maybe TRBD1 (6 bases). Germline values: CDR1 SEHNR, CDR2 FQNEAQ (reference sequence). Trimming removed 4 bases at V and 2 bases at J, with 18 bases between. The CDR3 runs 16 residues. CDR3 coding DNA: TGTGCCAGCAGCTCATCCAGGGGTAAAAAGCCCTACGAGCAGTACTTC. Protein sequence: CASSSSRGKKPYEQYF.

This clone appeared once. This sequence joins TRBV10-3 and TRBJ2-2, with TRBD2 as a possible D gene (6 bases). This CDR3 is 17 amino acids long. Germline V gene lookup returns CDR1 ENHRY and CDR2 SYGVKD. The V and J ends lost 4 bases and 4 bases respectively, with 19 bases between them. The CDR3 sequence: CAISVSEQMRGTGELFF. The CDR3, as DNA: TGTGCCATCAGTGTGAGTGAGCAGATGCGGGGCACCGGGGAGCTGTTTTTT.

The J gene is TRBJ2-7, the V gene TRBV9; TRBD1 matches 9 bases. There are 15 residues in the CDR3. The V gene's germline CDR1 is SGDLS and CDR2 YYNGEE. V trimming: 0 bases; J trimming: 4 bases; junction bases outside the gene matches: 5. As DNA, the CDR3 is TGTGCCAGCAGCGTAGCGGAACAGGGGGCTTACGAGCAGTACTTC. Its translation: CASSVAEQGAYEQYF.

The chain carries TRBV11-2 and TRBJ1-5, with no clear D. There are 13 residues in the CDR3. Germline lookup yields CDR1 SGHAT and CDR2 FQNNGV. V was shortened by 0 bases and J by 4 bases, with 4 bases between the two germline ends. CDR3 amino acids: CASSLEQNQPQHF. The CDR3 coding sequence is TGTGCCAGCAGCTTAGAGCAGAATCAGCCCCAGCATTTT. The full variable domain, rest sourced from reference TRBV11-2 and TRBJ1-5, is EAGVAQSPRYKIIEKRQSVAFWCNPISGHATLYWYQQILGQGPKLLIQFQNNGVVDDSQLPKDRFSAERLKGVDSTLKIQPAKLEDSAVYLCASSLEQNQPQHFGDGTRLSIL.

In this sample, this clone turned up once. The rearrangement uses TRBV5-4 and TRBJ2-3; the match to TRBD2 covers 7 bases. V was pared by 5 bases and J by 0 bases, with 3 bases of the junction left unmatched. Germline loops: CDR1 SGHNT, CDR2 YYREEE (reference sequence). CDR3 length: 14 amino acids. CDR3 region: CASSRGLSTDTQYF. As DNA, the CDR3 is TGTGCCAGCAGTAGGGGACTAAGCACAGATACGCAGTATTTT.

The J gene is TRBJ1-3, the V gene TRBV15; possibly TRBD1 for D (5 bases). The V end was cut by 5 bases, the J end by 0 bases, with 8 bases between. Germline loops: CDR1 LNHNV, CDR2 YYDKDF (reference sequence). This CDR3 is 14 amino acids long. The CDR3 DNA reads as TGTGCCACCAGCTTTGGGGGCTCTGGAAACACCATATATTTT. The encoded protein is CATSFGGSGNTIYF.

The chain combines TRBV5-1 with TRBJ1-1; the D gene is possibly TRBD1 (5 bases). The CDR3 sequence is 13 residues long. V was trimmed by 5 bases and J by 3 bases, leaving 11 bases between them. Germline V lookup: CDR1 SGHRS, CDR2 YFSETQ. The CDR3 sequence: CASRKGRDTEAFF. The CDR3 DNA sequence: TGCGCCAGCAGGAAGGGCAGGGACACTGAAGCTTTCTTT.

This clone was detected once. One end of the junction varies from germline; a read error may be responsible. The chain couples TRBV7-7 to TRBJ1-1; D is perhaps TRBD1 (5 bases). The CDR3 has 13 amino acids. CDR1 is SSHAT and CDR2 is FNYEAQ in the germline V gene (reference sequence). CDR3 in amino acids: CASSIGENTEAFF. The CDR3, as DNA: TGTGCTAGCAGTATAGGGGAGAACACTGAAGCTTTCTTT.

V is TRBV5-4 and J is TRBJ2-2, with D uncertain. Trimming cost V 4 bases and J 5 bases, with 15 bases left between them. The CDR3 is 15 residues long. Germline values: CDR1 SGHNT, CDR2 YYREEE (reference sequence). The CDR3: CASSPGKTATGELFF. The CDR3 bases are TGTGCCAGCAGCCCAGGCAAAACAGCAACCGGGGAGCTGTTTTTT.

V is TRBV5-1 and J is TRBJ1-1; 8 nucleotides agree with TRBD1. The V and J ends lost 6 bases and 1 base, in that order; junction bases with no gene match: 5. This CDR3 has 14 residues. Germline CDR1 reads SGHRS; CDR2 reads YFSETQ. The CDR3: CASTPTGENTEAFF. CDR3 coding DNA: TGCGCCAGCACACCGACAGGGGAGAACACTGAAGCTTTCTTT.

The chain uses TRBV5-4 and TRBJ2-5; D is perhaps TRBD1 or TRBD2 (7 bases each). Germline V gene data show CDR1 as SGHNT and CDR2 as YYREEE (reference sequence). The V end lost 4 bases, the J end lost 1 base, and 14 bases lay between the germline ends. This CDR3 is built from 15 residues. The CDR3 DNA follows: TGTGCCAGCAGCCTCGGGGGGACAGCCCAAGAGACCCAGTACTTC. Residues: CASSLGGTAQETQYF.

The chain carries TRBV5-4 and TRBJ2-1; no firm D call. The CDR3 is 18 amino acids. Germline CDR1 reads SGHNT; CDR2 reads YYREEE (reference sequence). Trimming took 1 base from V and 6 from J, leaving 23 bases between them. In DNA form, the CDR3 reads TGTGCCAGCAGCTTGCTCGGTTGGAGCTACTCAGAATCCAATGAGCAGTTCTTC. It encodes CASSLLGWSYSESNEQFF. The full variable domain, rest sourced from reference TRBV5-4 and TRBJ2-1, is ETGVTQSPTHLIKTRGQQVTLRCSSQSGHNTVSWYQQALGQGPQFIFQYYREEENGRGNFPPRFSGLQFPNYSSELNVNALELDDSALYLCASSLLGWSYSESNEQFFGPGTRLTVL.